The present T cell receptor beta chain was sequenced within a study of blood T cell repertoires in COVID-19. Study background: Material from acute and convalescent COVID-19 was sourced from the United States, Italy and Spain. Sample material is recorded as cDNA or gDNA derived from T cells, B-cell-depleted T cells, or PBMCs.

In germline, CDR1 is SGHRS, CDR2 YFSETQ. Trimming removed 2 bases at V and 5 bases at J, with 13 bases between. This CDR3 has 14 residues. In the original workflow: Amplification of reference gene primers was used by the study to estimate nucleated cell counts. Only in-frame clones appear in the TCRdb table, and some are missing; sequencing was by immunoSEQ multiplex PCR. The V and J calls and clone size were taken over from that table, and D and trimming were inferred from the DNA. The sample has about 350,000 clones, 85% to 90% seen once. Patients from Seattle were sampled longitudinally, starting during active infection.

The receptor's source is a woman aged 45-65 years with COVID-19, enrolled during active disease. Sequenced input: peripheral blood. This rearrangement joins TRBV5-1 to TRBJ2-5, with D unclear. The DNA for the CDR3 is TGCGCCAGCAGCTTCTCAATACCGAGGGAGACCCAGTACTTC. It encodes CASSFSIPRETQYF.